The rows below give T cell receptor beta chains drawn from one sample of a study of T cell responses to AZD1222 COVID-19 vaccine. Using immunoSEQ multiplex PCR, the repertoire was profiled, and TCRdb retains in-frame clones only, with some absent. The profile shows 130,000 or so clones, 93% of them singletons. The sample in question was peripheral blood, obtained on day 0 of AZD1222 vaccination. These receptors originate from an adult in good health. Each CDR3 is given with its conserved first and last residue. Fields, in order: V gene, D gene, J gene, clone size, CDR3 length, CDR3 protein, CDR3 DNA. D genes are given only for firm matches. Clone size is stated in some rows and not others, as once, few, many or a class when expanded.

V gene: TRBV28; D gene: NA; J gene: TRBJ2-7; clone size: NA; CDR3 length: 13; CDR3 protein: CASSLSSGVAQYF; CDR3 DNA: TGTGCCAGCAGTTTATCATCGGGAGTTGCGCAGTACTTC
V gene: TRBV19; D gene: TRBD1; J gene: TRBJ1-2; clone size: once; CDR3 length: 16; CDR3 protein: CATYLGTGDEGYGYTF; CDR3 DNA: TGTGCCACTTACCTCGGGACAGGGGATGAAGGCTATGGCTACACCTTC
V gene: TRBV5-6; D gene: NA; J gene: TRBJ2-1; clone size: NA; CDR3 length: 13; CDR3 protein: CASSLGAFNEQFF; CDR3 DNA: TGTGCCAGCAGCTTGGGAGCCTTCAATGAGCAGTTCTTC
V gene: TRBV6-2/TRBV6-3; D gene: NA; J gene: TRBJ1-1; clone size: NA; CDR3 length: 16; CDR3 protein: CASSYILVSMNTEAFF; CDR3 DNA: TGTGCCAGCAGTTACATTCTCGTTAGCATGAACACTGAAGCTTTCTTT
V gene: TRBV6-5; D gene: NA; J gene: TRBJ2-3; clone size: once; CDR3 length: 14; CDR3 protein: CASRSSWDTDTQYF; CDR3 DNA: TGTGCCAGCAGATCTAGCTGGGACACAGATACGCAGTATTTT
V gene: TRBV13; D gene: NA; J gene: TRBJ2-7; clone size: NA; CDR3 length: 12; CDR3 protein: CASSLGLYEQYF; CDR3 DNA: TGTGCCAGCAGCTTAGGCCTATACGAGCAGTACTTC
V gene: TRBV19; D gene: TRBD1; J gene: TRBJ1-5; clone size: NA; CDR3 length: 15; CDR3 protein: CASILGQGINQPQHF; CDR3 DNA: TGTGCCAGTATCTTGGGACAGGGGATTAATCAGCCCCAGCATTTT
V gene: TRBV4-1; D gene: NA; J gene: TRBJ1-1; clone size: NA; CDR3 length: 13; CDR3 protein: CASSQELRTEAFF; CDR3 DNA: TGCGCCAGCAGCCAAGAACTGCGGACAGAAGCTTTCTTT
V gene: TRBV6-2/TRBV6-3; D gene: NA; J gene: TRBJ2-1; clone size: NA; CDR3 length: 13; CDR3 protein: CASSYPERVGQFF; CDR3 DNA: TGTGCCAGCAGTTACCCAGAGAGAGTGGGGCAGTTCTTC
V gene: TRBV5-6; D gene: TRBD2; J gene: TRBJ2-1; clone size: NA; CDR3 length: 16; CDR3 protein: CASSLAGAGAGGEQFF; CDR3 DNA: TGTGCCAGCAGCTTGGCCGGAGCGGGGGCCGGAGGTGAGCAGTTCTTC
V gene: TRBV2; D gene: TRBD2; J gene: TRBJ2-1; clone size: NA; CDR3 length: 16; CDR3 protein: CASSGLAGGPANEQFF; CDR3 DNA: TGTGCCAGCAGTGGACTAGCGGGGGGGCCGGCCAATGAGCAGTTCTTC
V gene: TRBV6-1; D gene: NA; J gene: TRBJ1-1; clone size: NA; CDR3 length: 14; CDR3 protein: CASKSLSEYTEAFF; CDR3 DNA: TGTGCCAGCAAGAGTCTCAGTGAATACACTGAAGCTTTCTTT
V gene: TRBV24-1; D gene: TRBD1; J gene: TRBJ2-1; clone size: once; CDR3 length: 16; CDR3 protein: CATSDHPGTGINEQFF; CDR3 DNA: TGTGCCACCAGTGATCACCCCGGGACAGGCATCAATGAGCAGTTCTTC
V gene: TRBV9; D gene: NA; J gene: TRBJ1-4; clone size: NA; CDR3 length: 13; CDR3 protein: CASSGQLNEKLFF; CDR3 DNA: TGTGCCAGCAGCGGACAGCTAAATGAAAAACTGTTTTTT
V gene: TRBV7-6; D gene: TRBD1; J gene: TRBJ1-6; clone size: NA; CDR3 length: 15; CDR3 protein: CASSSMGDSNSPLHF; CDR3 DNA: TGTGCCAGCAGCTCTATGGGGGACAGTAATTCACCCCTCCACTTT
V gene: TRBV29-1; D gene: NA; J gene: TRBJ1-2; clone size: NA; CDR3 length: 12; CDR3 protein: CSAGSDSYGYTF; CDR3 DNA: TGCAGCGCAGGTTCAGACAGCTATGGCTACACCTTC
V gene: TRBV25-1; D gene: TRBD2; J gene: TRBJ2-7; clone size: NA; CDR3 length: 13; CDR3 protein: CASSVAGGHEQYF; CDR3 DNA: TGTGCCAGCAGTGTAGCGGGAGGCCACGAGCAGTACTTC
V gene: TRBV12-3/TRBV12-4; D gene: NA; J gene: TRBJ2-1; clone size: NA; CDR3 length: 12; CDR3 protein: CASSPRDNEQFF; CDR3 DNA: TGTGCCAGCAGCCCCAGAGACAATGAGCAGTTCTTC
V gene: TRBV24-1; D gene: TRBD1; J gene: TRBJ2-2; clone size: NA; CDR3 length: 15; CDR3 protein: CATRGGTGGTGELFF; CDR3 DNA: TGTGCCACCAGGGGCGGGACAGGGGGCACCGGGGAGCTGTTTTTT
V gene: TRBV7-2; D gene: TRBD2; J gene: TRBJ2-3; clone size: NA; CDR3 length: 16; CDR3 protein: CASSRSAGGPTDTQYF; CDR3 DNA: TGTGCCAGCAGCCGGAGTGCGGGAGGCCCCACAGATACGCAGTATTTT
V gene: TRBV6-5; D gene: NA; J gene: TRBJ1-1; clone size: NA; CDR3 length: 11; CDR3 protein: CASSSRTEAFF; CDR3 DNA: TGTGCCAGCAGTAGCAGGACAGAAGCTTTCTTT
V gene: TRBV6-5; D gene: NA; J gene: TRBJ2-1; clone size: once; CDR3 length: 15; CDR3 protein: CASTKGWRLVNEQFF; CDR3 DNA: TGTGCCAGCACTAAGGGGTGGAGACTAGTCAATGAGCAGTTCTTC
V gene: TRBV12-1; D gene: NA; J gene: TRBJ2-1; clone size: NA; CDR3 length: 16; CDR3 protein: CASSFSGPPLYNEQFF; CDR3 DNA: TGTGCCAGCAGCTTCTCCGGGCCACCACTTTACAATGAGCAGTTCTTC
V gene: TRBV4-2; D gene: NA; J gene: TRBJ2-1; clone size: NA; CDR3 length: 14; CDR3 protein: CASSHKTQLNEQFF; CDR3 DNA: TGTGCCAGCAGCCACAAGACCCAACTCAATGAGCAGTTCTTC
V gene: TRBV19; D gene: NA; J gene: TRBJ1-2; clone size: NA; CDR3 length: 15; CDR3 protein: CASSIDGRNPYGYTF; CDR3 DNA: TGTGCCAGTAGTATAGATGGGCGGAACCCCTATGGCTACACCTTC
V gene: TRBV4-2; D gene: TRBD1; J gene: TRBJ1-6; clone size: NA; CDR3 length: 16; CDR3 protein: CASSPSGLQGDSPLHF; CDR3 DNA: TGTGCCAGCAGCCCCTCAGGCCTACAGGGGGATTCACCCCTCCACTTT
V gene: TRBV6-5; D gene: TRBD2; J gene: TRBJ2-7; clone size: once; CDR3 length: 13; CDR3 protein: CASGDYLTYEQYF; CDR3 DNA: TGTGCCAGCGGGGACTACCTTACCTACGAGCAGTACTTC
V gene: TRBV3-1/TRBV3-2; D gene: NA; J gene: TRBJ2-5; clone size: NA; CDR3 length: 14; CDR3 protein: CASSQDALQETQYF; CDR3 DNA: TGTGCCAGCAGCCAAGACGCCTTACAAGAGACCCAGTACTTC
V gene: TRBV5-4; D gene: TRBD1; J gene: TRBJ2-3; clone size: NA; CDR3 length: 18; CDR3 protein: CASSLEQGSIPSTDTQYF; CDR3 DNA: TGTGCCAGCAGCTTGGAACAGGGGTCAATCCCTAGCACAGATACGCAGTATTTT
V gene: TRBV18; D gene: TRBD1; J gene: TRBJ1-3; clone size: NA; CDR3 length: 16; CDR3 protein: CASSPARGHSGNTIYF; CDR3 DNA: TGTGCCAGCTCACCGGCCAGGGGGCATTCTGGAAACACCATATATTTT
V gene: TRBV27; D gene: NA; J gene: TRBJ1-4; clone size: NA; CDR3 length: 15; CDR3 protein: CASAKGVATNEKLFF; CDR3 DNA: TGTGCCAGCGCAAAAGGGGTTGCAACTAATGAAAAACTGTTTTTT
V gene: TRBV7-6; D gene: NA; J gene: TRBJ2-1; clone size: NA; CDR3 length: 12; CDR3 protein: CASSLDRNEQFF; CDR3 DNA: TGTGCCAGCAGTCTTGACAGGAATGAGCAGTTCTTC
V gene: TRBV30; D gene: TRBD1; J gene: TRBJ1-4; clone size: NA; CDR3 length: 15; CDR3 protein: CAWSVWGQGYEKLFF; CDR3 DNA: TGTGCCTGGAGTGTATGGGGACAGGGGTACGAAAAACTGTTTTTT
V gene: TRBV19; D gene: TRBD1; J gene: TRBJ2-7; clone size: NA; CDR3 length: 15; CDR3 protein: CASSTTGTGIRSWNF; CDR3 DNA: TGTGCCAGTAGTACCACCGGGACAGGGATCAGGAGTTGGAACTTC
V gene: TRBV28; D gene: NA; J gene: TRBJ1-4; clone size: NA; CDR3 length: 15; CDR3 protein: CASSLDRRWAEKLFF; CDR3 DNA: TGTGCCAGCAGTCTCGACCGAAGGTGGGCTGAAAAACTGTTTTTT
V gene: TRBV6-5; D gene: NA; J gene: TRBJ1-4; clone size: NA; CDR3 length: 12; CDR3 protein: CASVGPTEKLFF; CDR3 DNA: TGTGCCAGCGTGGGACCGACGGAAAAACTGTTTTTT
V gene: TRBV9; D gene: NA; J gene: TRBJ1-6; clone size: NA; CDR3 length: 14; CDR3 protein: CASSAGQHNSPLHF; CDR3 DNA: TGTGCCAGCAGCGCCGGACAGCATAATTCACCCCTCCACTTT
V gene: TRBV6-5; D gene: TRBD1; J gene: TRBJ2-7; clone size: NA; CDR3 length: 14; CDR3 protein: CASSSGTGLFEQYF; CDR3 DNA: TGTGCCAGCAGTTCCGGGACAGGGTTATTCGAGCAGTACTTC
V gene: TRBV27; D gene: NA; J gene: TRBJ1-2; clone size: NA; CDR3 length: 16; CDR3 protein: CASSLSGGLSSMGYTF; CDR3 DNA: TGTGCCAGCAGCCTATCGGGGGGGCTCTCCTCTATGGGCTACACCTTC
V gene: TRBV6-5; D gene: TRBD1; J gene: TRBJ2-7; clone size: NA; CDR3 length: 14; CDR3 protein: CASSYKTGPYEQYF; CDR3 DNA: TGTGCCAGCAGTTACAAGACAGGGCCCTACGAGCAGTACTTC
V gene: TRBV5-1; D gene: NA; J gene: TRBJ2-4; clone size: NA; CDR3 length: 14; CDR3 protein: CASSYTAGENIQYF; CDR3 DNA: TGCGCCAGCTCCTACACGGCCGGGGAAAACATTCAGTACTTC
V gene: TRBV30; D gene: TRBD2; J gene: TRBJ2-7; clone size: NA; CDR3 length: 13; CDR3 protein: CAWRTSGTSEQYF; CDR3 DNA: TGTGCCTGGAGGACTAGCGGAACCTCCGAGCAGTACTTC
V gene: TRBV9; D gene: TRBD2; J gene: TRBJ2-3; clone size: NA; CDR3 length: 13; CDR3 protein: CASSSAGEDTQYF; CDR3 DNA: TGTGCCAGCAGCAGTGCGGGAGAAGATACGCAGTATTTT